These 29 T cell receptor beta chains came from one sample sequenced in a study of CD8+CD57+ T cells in acquired aplastic anemia. The template for TCR beta VDJ and CDR3 sequence profiling was genomic DNA. TCRdb used MiXCR to reprocess the reads, holding one entry per CDR3 protein. The repertoire holds approximately 200,000 distinct CDR3 sequences, with 50% to 55% as singletons. The sequenced material came from sorted CD4+, CD8+, or CD8+CD57+ T cells (not recorded which) from PBMCs. The receptors originated from a human donor in good health, serving as a control.

The chain employs TRBV29-1 and TRBJ1-6; no clear D. The germline V gene has CDR1 SQVTM and CDR2 ANQGSEA. The CDR3 has 14 amino acids. The V end lost 4 bases, the J end lost 8 bases, and 15 bases lay between the germline ends. The CDR3 nucleotides are TGCAGCGTTGCAGATTCTGCAGGCGATTCACCCCTCCACTTT. Encoded protein: CSVADSAGDSPLHF.

This clonotype occurred many times. V is TRBV7-3 and J is TRBJ2-5; D may be TRBD1 or TRBD2 (6 bases each). V shed 1 base and J shed 5 bases, with 23 bases lying between them. The CDR3 length is 18 residues. The germline CDR1 and CDR2 sequences are SGHTA and FQGTGA. The CDR3 here is CASSLKRGPGGPQETQYF. The CDR3 bases are TGTGCCAGCAGCTTAAAACGGGGGCCCGGGGGACCTCAGGAGACCCAGTACTTC.

This clonotype was detected ten times or more. V gene TRBV12-5 combines with J gene TRBJ1-3; D is unclear. Trimming cost V 7 bases and J 0 bases, with 4 bases left between them. Looked up from germline, CDR1 is LGHNT and CDR2 is FRNRAP. The CDR3 has 12 amino acids. CDR3 protein: CASAGSGNTIYF. In DNA, the CDR3 is TGTGCTAGTGCGGGCTCTGGAAACACCATATATTTT.

This clonotype was detected ten times or more. The chain carries TRBV12-3 or TRBV12-4 and TRBJ1-6; D is possibly TRBD1 (6 bases). With 6 bases removed from V and 7 bases from J, the gap between germline ends came to 22 bases. The CDR3 contains 17 residues. For the CDR3, the DNA is TGTGCCAGCAGATTTTCAGGTGTTCGGGGGGCGAATTCACCCCTCCACTTT. Its protein is CASRFSGVRGANSPLHF.

This clonotype has ten or more counts. The V call is TRBV12-3 or TRBV12-4, the J call TRBJ1-4; possibly TRBD1 for D (5 bases). Between the trimmed V and J ends, which lost 0 bases and 6 bases, there was a span of 5 bases. The CDR3 consists of 13 residues. The CDR3 nucleotides are TGTGCCAGCAGTTTAGCGACAGATGAAAAACTGTTTTTT. It yields the protein CASSLATDEKLFF.

This chain uses TRBV7-9 with TRBJ2-5; D possibly corresponds to TRBD1 (5 bases). This CDR3 is 15 amino acids long. Trimming removed 2 bases from V and 4 bases from J, with 14 bases in between. The germline V gene encodes CDR1 SEHNR and CDR2 FQNEAQ (reference sequence). This CDR3 reads CASSLRRVGRETQYF. CDR3 nucleotide sequence: TGTGCCAGCAGCTTACGCAGGGTAGGAAGAGAGACCCAGTACTTC.

This clonotype was counted many times. The chain combines TRBV5-1 with TRBJ1-3, with D possibly matching TRBD1 (5 bases). V lost 4 bases to trimming and J lost 0 bases, with 20 bases between them. Germline loops: CDR1 SGHRS, CDR2 YFSETQ. The CDR3 sequence is 18 residues long. The chain's CDR3 is CASSLNARDSASGNTIYF. The DNA of the CDR3 is TGCGCCAGCAGCCTAAATGCCAGGGATTCCGCCTCTGGAAACACCATATATTTT.

The chain recombines TRBV7-2 with TRBJ1-4; possibly TRBD1 for D (5 bases). The CDR3 extends over 13 amino acids. The germline V and J ends were trimmed by 6 bases and 7 bases, with 12 bases remaining between them. Germline V gives CDR1 SGHTA, CDR2 FQGNSA. The CDR3 bases are TGTGCCAGCAGTAGGGACGCTTCTGAAAAACTGTTTTTT. Protein sequence: CASSRDASEKLFF.

This clonotype came up once. The V gene is TRBV5-1, the J gene TRBJ1-4; 7 bases align to TRBD1. J gave up 8 bases and V 4 bases, and 8 bases lay outside the gene matches. The germline V gene has CDR1 SGHRS and CDR2 YFSETQ. The CDR3 covers 14 residues. The chain's CDR3 is CASSSRGLVEKLFF. CDR3 coding DNA: TGCGCCAGCAGCAGCAGGGGGTTGGTCGAAAAACTGTTTTTT. Full variable domain (outside the CDR3, taken from reference TRBV5-1 and TRBJ1-4): KAGVTQTPRYLIKTRGQQVTLSCSPISGHRSVSWYQQTPGQGLQFLFEYFSETQRNKGNFPGRFSGRQFSNSRSEMNVSTLELGDSALYLCASSSRGLVEKLFFGSGTQLSVL.

This clonotype came up many times. V gene TRBV24-1 combines with J gene TRBJ2-5, with D unresolved. This CDR3 spans 15 amino acids. Germline V CDR1 and CDR2: KGHDR, SFDVKD. The V gene lost 5 bases and the J gene lost 2 bases, with 14 bases spanning the gap. The CDR3 is CATSVGIIRQETQYF. CDR3 coding DNA: TGTGCCACCAGTGTGGGGATAATCAGACAAGAGACCCAGTACTTC.

Remarks on this clonotype: The CDR3 does not end in the conserved phenylalanine or tryptophan, so this is likely a read error. The chain combines TRBV20-1 with TRBJ2-3; possible D gene TRBD2, 6 bases. The CDR3 length is 13 residues. The ends were cut back, 7 bases at V and 4 bases at J, with 15 bases in the middle. The V gene's germline CDR1 is DFQATT and CDR2 SNEGSKA (reference sequence). The CDR3 region is CSGGEREADTQYS. The CDR3 coding sequence is TGCAGTGGCGGGGAAAGGGAAGCAGATACGCAGTATTCT.

The chain couples TRBV15 to TRBJ2-5; tentatively, D is TRBD2 (5 bases). Trimming left V 0 bases short and J 5 bases short, with 13 bases between. The CDR3 extends over 15 amino acids. In germline, CDR1 is LNHNV, CDR2 YYDKDF (reference sequence). In DNA form, the CDR3 reads TGTGCCACCAGCAGAGATCGCTCACTAGGGGAGACCCAGTACTTC. It specifies CATSRDRSLGETQYF.

This clonotype was observed a single time. This rearrangement joins TRBV15 to TRBJ2-2; 8 bases agree with TRBD1. J gave up 7 bases and V 0 bases, and 4 bases lay outside the gene matches. Germline lookup yields CDR1 LNHNV and CDR2 YYDKDF (reference sequence). The CDR3 covers 15 residues. CDR3 sequence reads: CATSRDPGGVGELFF. CDR3 nucleotide sequence: TGTGCCACCAGCAGAGATCCAGGGGGCGTCGGGGAGCTGTTTTTT.

The V call is TRBV24-1, the J call TRBJ2-5, with 7 positions matching TRBD2. The CDR3 runs 12 residues. In germline, CDR1 is KGHDR, CDR2 SFDVKD. V lost 8 bases to trimming and J lost 5 bases; unmatched junction nucleotides: 4. The CDR3 DNA reads as TGTGCCACCAAGGCGGGGGAGGAGACCCAGTACTTC. It specifies CATKAGEETQYF.

V is TRBV12-3 or TRBV12-4 and J is TRBJ2-7, with D tentatively TRBD2 (5 bases). V was shortened by 6 bases and J by 6 bases, with 18 bases between the two germline ends. The CDR3 has 14 residues. The CDR3 DNA is TGTGCCAGCAGACCTAACGACCAGGCGGGCGAGCAGTACGTC. Amino acid sequence: CASRPNDQAGEQYV.

This clonotype appeared a few times. The junction does not match germline at one end; this may be a read error. The chain couples TRBV28 to TRBJ1-6; D is possibly TRBD1 (5 bases). CDR1 is MDHEN, CDR2 SYDVKM, per germline. CDR3 length: 14 residues. CDR3 coding DNA: TGTGCCAGCAGTTTGGGGACTAATAATTCACCCTTCCACTTT. It codes for CASSLGTNNSPFHF. Combining the CDR3 with reference TRBV28 and TRBJ1-6 gives the whole variable domain DVKVTQSSRYLVKRTGEKVFLECVQDMDHENMFWYRQDPGLGLRLIYFSYDVKMKEKGDIPEGYSVSREKKERFSLILESASTNQTSMYLCASSLGTNNSPFHFGNGTRLTVT.

Many counts were recorded for this clonotype. CDR3 coding DNA: TGCGCCAGCAGCCAAGCGACAACAGGGGCAGGCGGCTACACCTTC. As protein: CASSQATTGAGGYTF. The chain employs TRBV4-1 and TRBJ1-2; the match to TRBD1 covers 7 bases. The CDR3 totals 15 residues. The germline CDR1 and CDR2 sequences are MGHRA and YSYEKL. Trimming at V came to 1 base and at J to 8 bases, leaving 10 bases not matched to a gene.

This clonotype was seen repeatedly, ten times or more. The chain joins TRBV12-3 or TRBV12-4 to TRBJ1-2; no clear D. CDR3 size: 12 residues. Trimming removed 4 bases from V and 5 bases from J, with 8 bases in between. The CDR3 loop reads CASSSAGYGYTF. CDR3 nucleotide sequence: TGTGCCAGCAGTTCGGCGGGGTATGGCTACACCTTC.

The chain carries TRBV20-1 and TRBJ1-2, with a weak D call TRBD1 (6 bases). The V gene's germline CDR1 is DFQATT and CDR2 SNEGSKA (reference sequence). The CDR3 has 13 amino acids. Trimming removed 5 bases from V and 7 bases from J, with 17 bases in between. Written as DNA, the CDR3 is TGCAGTGCTCCAACCACAGGGTGGGGTGGCTACACCTTC. Protein product: CSAPTTGWGGYTF.

This clonotype has only one observation. The chain has TRBV14 and TRBJ1-4; 9 bases map to TRBD1. The V and J ends lost 2 bases and 6 bases, in that order; junction bases with no gene match: 7. Germline V gives CDR1 SGHDN, CDR2 FVKESK. The CDR3 has 16 residues. CDR3 loop: CASSQYWGQGDEKLFF. In nucleotides, the CDR3 is TGTGCCAGCAGCCAATATTGGGGACAGGGAGATGAAAAACTGTTTTTT.

This chain connects TRBV20-1 to TRBJ2-3; possibly TRBD2 for D (7 bases). Trimming removed 3 bases from V and 0 bases from J, with 19 bases in between. The CDR3 has 17 amino acids. Germline lookup yields CDR1 DFQATT and CDR2 SNEGSKA (reference sequence). This chain's CDR3 is CSASGGGGAQSTDTQYF. As DNA, the CDR3 is TGCAGTGCTAGTGGGGGGGGCGGGGCCCAGAGCACAGATACGCAGTATTTT.

The rearrangement joins TRBV19 to TRBJ2-7; TRBD1 matches 8 bases. Trimming removed 5 bases from V and 3 bases from J; junction bases left unmatched: 6. Germline assignment: CDR1 LNHDA and CDR2 SQIVND (reference sequence). This CDR3 has 14 residues. CDR3 sequence reads: CASSGTGTYYEQYF. The CDR3 bases are TGTGCCAGTAGTGGGACAGGAACTTACTACGAGCAGTACTTC. Based on the CDR3 plus reference TRBV19 and TRBJ2-7, the full variable domain is DGGITQSPKYLFRKEGQNVTLSCEQNLNHDAMYWYRQDPGQGLRLIYYSQIVNDFQKGDIAEGYSVSREKKESFPLTVTSAQKNPTAFYLCASSGTGTYYEQYFGPGTRLTVT.

A single count supports this clonotype. The chain employs TRBV7-9 and TRBJ2-2; D not resolved. The CDR3 sequence is 10 residues long. Germline V gives CDR1 SEHNR, CDR2 FQNEAQ (reference sequence). The V gene lost 0 bases and the J gene lost 15 bases, with 5 bases spanning the gap. CDR3 protein: CASSLAGLFF. DNA of the CDR3: TGTGCCAGCAGCTTAGCAGGGTTGTTTTTT. The full variable domain, in which reference TRBV7-9 and TRBJ2-2 provide the parts outside the CDR3, is DTGVSQNPRHKITKRGQNVTFRCDPISEHNRLYWYRQTLGQGPEFLTYFQNEAQLEKSRLLSDRFSAERPKGSFSTLEIQRTEQGDSAMYLCASSLAGLFFGEGSRLTVL.

The V and J genes are TRBV10-3 and TRBJ2-7; perhaps TRBD1 as D (6 bases). The CDR3 contains 15 residues. Germline V gene data show CDR1 as ENHRY and CDR2 as SYGVKD. Trimming pared 10 bases from V and 0 bases from J, leaving 19 bases between. The CDR3 DNA is TGTGCCAGCAGCCAAGAGCAGGGGAGCTCCTACGAGCAGTACGTC. It codes for CASSQEQGSSYEQYV.

This clonotype has just a few counts. The rearrangement joins TRBV20-1 to TRBJ2-3; TRBD2 agrees at 10 bases. Per germline, CDR1 DFQATT and CDR2 SNEGSKA (reference sequence). The CDR3 loop spans 15 amino acids. The trim removed 5 bases at V and 0 bases at J, leaving 5 bases unmatched. CDR3 coding DNA: TGCAGTGCTCGGAGGACTAGCGGAAGCACAGATACGCAGTATTTT. Translated: CSARRTSGSTDTQYF.

This clonotype was observed at least ten times. The CDR3 region is CASSLVGSGRGNTGELFF. In DNA form, the CDR3 reads TGTGCCAGCAGTTTAGTGGGCAGCGGAAGGGGAAACACCGGGGAGCTGTTTTTT. The V call is TRBV12-3 or TRBV12-4, the J call TRBJ2-2; tentatively, D is TRBD1 or TRBD2 (5 bases each). The CDR3 sequence is 18 residues long. V was shortened by 1 base and J by 2 bases, with 17 bases between the two germline ends.

This clonotype was detected only a few times. The chain combines TRBV5-1 with TRBJ2-1; D gene uncertain. This CDR3 contains 15 residues. Germline lookup yields CDR1 SGHRS and CDR2 YFSETQ. Trimming left V 4 bases short and J 7 bases short, with 18 bases between. CDR3 nucleotide sequence: TGCGCCAGCAGCGCCTCCACCGTTGCAACTAATGAGCAGTTCTTC. This sequence encodes CASSASTVATNEQFF.

This clonotype was detected only a few times. This chain links TRBV30 with TRBJ2-1; TRBD2 is a possible D gene (7 bases). V was clipped by 8 bases and J by 2 bases, with 16 bases between them. This CDR3 is 14 amino acids long. The germline CDR1 and CDR2 sequences are GTSNPN and SVGIG (reference sequence). The CDR3 is CAISAGGPYNEQFF. The CDR3 region has the DNA TGTGCCATCAGTGCCGGGGGGCCCTACAATGAGCAGTTCTTC.

In this sample, this clonotype turned up many times. V gene TRBV7-8 combines with J gene TRBJ1-6; no firm D call. The germline V and J ends were trimmed by 6 bases and 9 bases, with 9 bases remaining between them. The CDR3 totals 12 residues. Looked up from germline, CDR1 is SGHVS and CDR2 is FQNEAQ. Here the CDR3 reads CASSARGSPLHF. Written as DNA, the CDR3 is TGTGCCAGCAGTGCACGCGGTTCACCCCTCCACTTT.